The 6 T cell receptor beta chains reported below all come from one sample, sequenced in a study of blood T cell repertoires in COVID-19 (dated by TCRdb to the early 2020s). Library prep was done by the immunoSEQ multiplex PCR assay. The immuneACCESS repertoire file appears here via TCRdb, limited to in-frame rearrangements. These files lack a portion of the clones; in checked studies, under half of the deficit traces to unresolved V genes, and the cause of the others is not known. This sample gives roughly 260,000 clones in total; under 85% of them show up just once. 4% to 4.5% of the sample comes from the top ten. The sample was peripheral blood. These receptors all stem from a woman between 40 and 55 years old with active or convalescent COVID-19.

This chain uses TRBV21-1 with TRBJ2-7; the table's D call of TRBD2 was not tested on the DNA. TRBV21-1 counts as a pseudogene. The CDR3 extends over 14 amino acids. The CDR3: CASSKIYVEREQYV. The CDR3 DNA reads TGTGCCAGCAGCAAAATATACGTCGAACGGGAGCAGTACGTC.

The CDR3 region has the DNA TGCGCCAGCAGCCAAGATCGCGGGGGGACCTACAATGAGCAGTTCTTC. It translates to CASSQDRGGTYNEQFF. J is TRBJ2-1 and V is TRBV4-1, with 8 nucleotides matching TRBD2. The CDR3 runs 16 residues. V was pared by 0 bases and J by 2 bases, with 3 bases of the junction left unmatched. CDR1 MGHRA and CDR2 YSYEKL come from the germline V gene.

The V call is TRBV5-4, the J call TRBJ1-1; 7 bases map to TRBD1. This CDR3 is built from 14 residues. With V trimmed by 0 bases and J by 6 bases, 5 bases remained unmatched. Looked up from germline, CDR1 is SGHNT and CDR2 is YYREEE (reference sequence). Written as DNA, the CDR3 is TGTGCCAGCAGCTTGGACAGGGGATGGTCTGAAGCTTTCTTT. Residues: CASSLDRGWSEAFF.

This clone was seen at least ten times. This chain joins TRBV29-1 and TRBJ1-5, with TRBD1 as a possible D gene (5 bases). Looked up from germline, CDR1 is SQVTM and CDR2 is ANQGSEA. The CDR3 spans 12 residues. The V end was cut by 6 bases, the J end by 5 bases, with 11 bases between. The CDR3, as DNA: TGCAGCGTGAAGACAGAGTATCAGCCCCAGCATTTT. Its translation is CSVKTEYQPQHF.

The chain carries TRBV7-2 and TRBJ2-3; D might be TRBD2 (6 bases). CDR3 size: 15 residues. V was shortened by 3 bases and J by 0 bases, with 10 bases between the two germline ends. The germline V gene has CDR1 SGHTA and CDR2 FQGNSA. CDR3 DNA sequence: TGTGCCAGCAGCTTCCCTAGCGCTAGCACAGATACGCAGTATTTT. This translates into CASSFPSASTDTQYF.

The chain employs TRBV9 and TRBJ2-7, with 9 bases aligning to TRBD1. J gave up 3 bases and V 4 bases, and 8 bases lay outside the gene matches. CDR1 is SGDLS, CDR2 YYNGEE, per germline. CDR3 size: 15 residues. The chain's CDR3 is CASSSRPGQGYEQYF. For the CDR3, the DNA is TGTGCCAGCAGCTCACGACCGGGACAGGGCTACGAGCAGTACTTC.